These 14 T cell receptor beta chains originate from one sample sequenced in a study of blood T cell repertoires in COVID-19. Clones were read by immunoSEQ multiplex PCR, and TCRdb kept only the in-frame ones, dropping some. There are around 100,000 clones in the sample; roughly nine tenths occur only once, and 15% to 20% lies in the top ten. The specimen sequenced was peripheral blood. These receptors originate from a woman older than 75 in a cohort sampled during active COVID-19.

This clone was seen once. The chain uses TRBV2 and TRBJ1-4; 8 bases map to TRBD1. The CDR3 has 14 amino acids. Trimming removed 2 bases from V and 11 bases from J; junction bases left unmatched: 7. In germline, CDR1 is SNHLY, CDR2 FYNNEI. This CDR3 reads CASSEQTGDWKLFF. The CDR3 coding sequence is TGTGCCAGCAGTGAACAGACAGGGGATTGGAAACTGTTTTTT.

The chain has TRBV11-2 and TRBJ1-5; TRBD1 matches at 7 bases. CDR3 length: 15 residues. Per the germline V gene, CDR1 is SGHAT and CDR2 is FQNNGV. After removal of 0 bases from V and 7 bases from J, the junction contained 6 bases not matched to a gene. The CDR3 region is CASSLDRGQWQPQHF. CDR3 in DNA: TGTGCCAGCAGCTTAGATCGGGGACAGTGGCAGCCCCAGCATTTT.

The V gene is TRBV6-5, the J gene TRBJ2-7, with D uncertain. The CDR3 is made up of 15 amino acids. Trimming shortened V by 3 bases and J by 0 bases, and 12 bases separated the two germline ends. CDR1 is MNHEY, CDR2 SVGAGI, per germline. The CDR3 is CASSYKDSSSYEQYF. CDR3 coding DNA: TGTGCCAGCAGTTATAAAGACTCGAGCTCCTACGAGCAGTACTTC.

The V call is TRBV4-2, the J call TRBJ2-1; a weak D match, TRBD1 (6 bases). CDR3 length: 15 residues. Trimming left V 0 bases short and J 7 bases short, with 13 bases between. Germline loops: CDR1 LGHNA, CDR2 YNFKEQ. Here the CDR3 DNA reads TGTGCCAGCAGCCAAGAGAGTGGACAGCCAAATGAGCAGTTCTTC. This codes for CASSQESGQPNEQFF.

The rearrangement joins TRBV4-2 to TRBJ2-7; 10 bases line up with TRBD1. Per germline, CDR1 LGHNA and CDR2 YNFKEQ. This CDR3 region has 15 residues. V shed 4 bases and J 6 bases; nucleotides not matched to a gene: 9. In DNA form, the CDR3 reads TGTGCCAGCAGCCGAACCGGGACAGGGGTGGGCGAGCAGTACTTC. This sequence encodes CASSRTGTGVGEQYF.

This clone was seen a handful of times. V and J are TRBV19 and TRBJ2-2, with D maybe TRBD2 (6 bases). The CDR3 is 13 amino acids. Germline assignment: CDR1 LNHDA and CDR2 SQIVND (reference sequence). V was pared by 7 bases and J by 4 bases, with 10 bases between. In DNA, the CDR3 is TGTGCCAGTAAACTCGGGGGCACCGGGGAGCTGTTTTTT. This gives the protein CASKLGGTGELFF.

This clone was found once. The CDR3 region is CASTGTGPDTQYF. CDR3 DNA sequence: TGTGCCAGCACTGGGACAGGGCCAGATACGCAGTATTTT. The chain links TRBV12-3 or TRBV12-4 to TRBJ2-3, with 9 positions matching TRBD1. The length of the CDR3 is 13 residues. V was clipped by 7 bases and J by 4 bases; unmatched bases: 3.

The chain employs TRBV6-5 and TRBJ2-3; D possibly corresponds to TRBD2 (5 bases). The CDR3 length is 16 residues. Germline CDR1 reads MNHEY; CDR2 reads SVGAGI. V gave up 0 bases and J gave up 0 bases, with 10 bases separating them. CDR3 region: CASSYSGGYSTDTQYF. The CDR3 DNA reads TGTGCCAGCAGTTACTCGGGCGGGTATAGCACAGATACGCAGTATTTT.

This chain joins TRBV5-6 and TRBJ1-1, with TRBD1 as a possible D gene (5 bases). V lost 5 bases to trimming and J lost 1 base, with 21 bases between them. The germline gives CDR1 SGHDT, CDR2 YYEEEE. The CDR3 totals 17 residues. The CDR3 nucleotides are TGTGCCAGCAGACGGGAGGGGTGGGCGCAGGGGAACACTGAAGCTTTCTTT. Encoded protein: CASRREGWAQGNTEAFF.

The chain combines TRBV9 with TRBJ1-4; D unresolved. The CDR3 contains 15 residues. Germline-derived CDR1 and CDR2 are SGDLS and YYNGEE. V was cut by 3 bases and J by 8 bases, with 17 bases left in between. CDR3 in DNA: TGTGCCAGCAGCGCACAACCGGGCCGAGGGGAAAAACTGTTTTTT. Translated, it gives CASSAQPGRGEKLFF.

J is TRBJ2-1 and V is TRBV5-4; 8 nucleotides match TRBD1. This CDR3 comprises 15 residues. The germline gives CDR1 SGHNT, CDR2 YYREEE (reference sequence). Trimming took 1 base from V and 7 from J; bases not matched to a gene: 7. CDR3 sequence reads: CASSLSQGATNEQFF. The CDR3, as DNA: TGTGCCAGCAGCTTGAGCCAGGGGGCGACGAATGAGCAGTTCTTC.

V gene TRBV9 combines with J gene TRBJ2-2; TRBD1 might be the D (6 bases). The V end lost 3 bases, the J end lost 1 base, and 7 bases lay between the germline ends. The length of the CDR3 is 14 residues. Per the germline V gene, CDR1 is SGDLS and CDR2 is YYNGEE. The CDR3 spells CASSAQGNTGELFF. The CDR3 DNA reads as TGTGCCAGCAGCGCACAGGGGAACACCGGGGAGCTGTTTTTT.

The table lists this clone with a count of one. V is TRBV28 and J is TRBJ1-2; 8 bases map to TRBD1. Trimming at V came to 6 bases and at J to 6 bases, leaving 12 bases not matched to a gene. The CDR3 is 15 residues long. CDR1 MDHEN and CDR2 SYDVKM come from the germline V gene. CDR3 loop: CASSSPGQDVNGYTF. The CDR3 nucleotides are TGTGCCAGCAGCTCCCCGGGACAGGACGTTAATGGCTACACCTTC.

The rearrangement links TRBV29-1 to TRBJ2-1; weak D call: TRBD1 (5 bases). Looked up from germline, CDR1 is SQVTM and CDR2 is ANQGSEA. The CDR3 totals 13 residues. V was trimmed by 0 bases and J by 9 bases, leaving 12 bases between them. In nucleotides, the CDR3 is TGCAGCGTTGAAGAACAAAGGGGCGTTGAGCAGTTCTTC. Protein sequence: CSVEEQRGVEQFF.